This T cell receptor beta chain was sequenced in a study of cytomegalovirus exposure and HLA in healthy donors (dated by TCRdb to 2015 to 2018). In terms of the full investigation: In an earlier analysis of fewer than 750 of the donors, approximately 260 Gb of sequence data and 90 million to 120 million unique TCR beta sequences from about 190 million T cells were reported. To study patterns of TCR occurrence, a later analysis re-analyzed previously published TCR beta repertoires from 500 to 850 donors and added high-resolution HLA genotyping. The study profiled the T cell repertoires of about 640 subjects by immunosequencing and related them to cytomegalovirus serostatus. In an earlier analysis of roughly 580 of the donors, high-throughput TCR beta sequencing was used to judge whether each TCR beta V gene segment behaved as functional or pseudogenic. All discovery cohort repertoires had been generated using a single sequencing platform. In the later analysis, no new phenotypic data were used to find candidate immune exposures; instead, reliance was placed on TCR beta sequences and their occurrence across donors. Of the roughly 400 genotyped donors, about 84% fell in the genetic ancestry cluster associated with self-reported Caucasian donors. Five DR-DQ haplotypes were treated as single units for association and clustering because of strong linkage in the cohort. The study was designed to test whether signatures of past pathogen exposure could be identified by cataloging public T cell receptors. Typing coverage differed by locus: A, B, C, DRB1 and DQB1 were typed in roughly 629-630 donors, DQA1 in about 560, DPA1 in 600 to 610, and DPB1 in just under 480. Donor age, sex, ethnicity and CMV serostatus were compiled alongside the repertoire data. Besides the first cohort of some 670 subjects, a separate validation cohort made up of 90 to 150 different subjects was used. High-throughput TCR immunosequencing, statistical association of individual TCRs with disease status, and machine learning were combined to predict cytomegalovirus infection status. A later genetic analysis used genome-wide SNP genotypes for about 55% of the 666 donors, treating that subset as a discovery cohort. Among 350 to 400 genotyped donors of the cohort, an average of 235,054 unique TCR beta nucleotide sequences were sequenced per donor, around 18% of them non-productive. Approximately 310 gigabases of sequencing data and around 85 million unique TCR sequences made up an early release that covered over 550 HLA-typed donors. Class I and class II HLA loci were covered by the typing at four-digit resolution. What the research found in general, with its limitations: A total of some 180 TCR beta chains were listed by the study as associated with cytomegalovirus. Across donors, most TCR sequences were observed very rarely, whereas some public TCRs were present in many individuals. In a later analysis, several top co-occurrence clusters were reported to appear linked to parvovirus B19, influenza, CMV and Epstein-Barr virus. The classifier was reported to diagnose cytomegalovirus status with high specificity and sensitivity in both the original and validation cohorts. For the cohort, immune exposure information was limited to CMV serostatus. Assigning TCR associations to individual alleles was difficult when HLA alleles, especially DR and DQ, strongly co-occurred. Because HLA typing was unavailable for some donors at each locus, only the typed subset was used in association tests. Because counts were too low, about 18 rarely observed V segments, including chromosome 9 orphons, were left out of the earlier analysis of 500 to 650 of the donors. A later genetic analysis associated a missense DCLRE1C variant with V-gene and J-gene trimming of TCR beta chains, and an independent cohort replicated the association. This cohort had only TCR beta chains sequenced, and the lack of alpha or paired-chain data limited which features could be detected. Presence/absence analyses assumed roughly uniform sequencing depth across donors, an assumption that may not hold. In a later analysis, the rate of TCR association differed among HLA loci, with DRB1 alleles having the most associated TCRs and HLA-C alleles having the fewest. In an earlier analysis of about 600 of the donors, most TCR beta V segments appeared in productive rearrangements about 87% or about 30% of the time, broadly matching IMGT annotations. According to the authors, the approach could potentially be generalized to other disease states and immunological phenotypes. A further reported finding was that TCR beta sequences accurately predicted the HLA-A and HLA-B alleles for most subjects in the first cohort. Compared with equally common non-associated chains, HLA-associated TCR beta chains in a later analysis were more clonally expanded and had lower generation probabilities. A few of the identified cytomegalovirus-associated TCR beta chains were confirmed in vitro to be specific for cytomegalovirus antigens. At a false discovery rate of 0.05, a later analysis linked under 20,000 TCR beta sequences to specific HLA alleles. Correlated functional status among segregating V segments might reflect linkage disequilibrium, but an unknown experimental factor could not be ruled out. The sequencing pipeline was judged likely to have produced a cluster of highly shared sequence variants as a technical artifact. A later analysis found that most CMV-associated TCR beta chains appeared HLA-restricted, with HLA associations seemingly driven largely by CMV exposure. Some IMGT-functional V segments, including TRBV6-2 and TRBV6-3, could not be told apart with the 87-base-pair reads, so those segments were excluded. According to a later genetic analysis, donors in an Asian-associated ancestry cluster had fewer N-insertions in productive TCRs than the roughly 700-donor mean.

Libraries were prepared through the immunoSEQ multiplex PCR assay. A mixture of 60 forward primers for TCR Vbeta segments and 13 reverse primers for TCR Jbeta segments was used in the multiplex PCR. Amplification of the CDR3 region of rearranged TCR beta genes was performed with a multiplex PCR assay on genomic DNA. The amplified TCR beta libraries were sequenced on the Illumina HiSeq System as 87-base-pair reads. In the authors' own workflow: A later analysis counted tens of millions of unique TCR beta chains across the 650 to 800 repertoires, and 9 million to 14 million of these chains were shared by at least two donors. To remove PCR and sequencing errors, raw reads were error-corrected and collapsed into unique sequences using a nearest-neighbor algorithm that merged closely related sequences. V, D and J gene segments were assigned by aligning CDR3 sequences to IMGT reference sequences. For a sequence to be retained, at least a six-nucleotide match to both a V gene segment and a J gene segment was required. Rearrangements were classified as productive when the CDR3 lacked stop codons and remained in frame with V and J, and all other rearrangements were classified as non-productive. CDR3 was defined by IMGT convention, running from the second conserved V-encoded cysteine to the conserved J-encoded phenylalanine. The earlier analysis of 587 of the donors excluded sequences that lacked an unambiguous match to a single V gene segment. In an earlier analysis of approximately 500 of the donors, a V segment was called functional when productive rearrangements were above 56.7%, and segregating when the standard deviation between donors exceeded 5%. To diagnose cytomegalovirus status from the catalog of TCR beta chain sequences, a statistical classification framework was built. A later analysis assigned V and J genes by comparing TCR nucleotide sequences with IMGT/GENE-DB human TR gene sequences. In a later analysis, CDR3 sequences and most-parsimonious VDJ recombination scenarios were assigned using the TCRdist pipeline. In a later analysis, each TCR beta chain was defined by its CDR3 amino acid sequence together with its V-gene family, and reads without a unique V-gene family were excluded. To address suspected cross-contamination and a sequencing artifact, a later analysis removed 450 to 700 highly shared, low-generation-probability nucleotide sequences. In a later analysis, a clonal expansion index was calculated for each public chain from normalized within-repertoire ranks of inferred template counts. A later analysis computed generation probabilities with a VDJ recombination model fitted to out-of-frame rearrangements, and checked the results against IGoR. In a later analysis, TCR-TCR, TCR-HLA and TCR-CMV co-occurrence was scored with hypergeometric tests, and a repertoire-size bias correction was applied to TCR pairs. To estimate false discovery rates, a later analysis permuted the HLA or CMV assignments 20 times. A later analysis grouped co-occurring TCRs with DBSCAN, adding TCRdist sequence similarity when clustering within HLA-allele-positive subsets. Repertoires with fewer than 30,000 or more than 120,000 public chains were left out of co-occurrence clustering, as were about five repertoires with anomalous nucleotide sharing. Imported from immuneACCESS, the table was reduced by TCRdb to in-frame sequences with V and J called. These copies leave out some clones; in studies compared against another copy, an unresolved V gene accounts for under half, and the cause of the remainder is not known. Clone size and the V and J calls come from that table; the DNA yielded D and trimming. The table for this sample lists 90,000 to 120,000 clones; 74% of them were counted only once. 13% to 15% of the sample lies in the top ten.

Details on this clone: The antigen it recognizes is unknown. Nothing much larger sits one base from this clone, and base qualities are not available.

The cohort was made up of 666 healthy bone marrow donors. All cohort members were sampled while nominally healthy, although unrecorded immune exposures were likely present. The donor was CMV seropositive and belonged to the group of a few hundred seropositive cohort members. A peripheral blood sample was provided by each donor, and peripheral blood mononuclear cells were used for TCR beta sequencing. Genomic DNA was extracted from the blood cell samples with the Qiagen DNeasy Blood Extraction Kit. V was cut back by 2 bases and J by 5 bases, leaving a gap of 12 bases between them. The CDR1 and CDR2 encoded by the germline V gene are SGHVS and FNYEAQ. From cysteine to phenylalanine, the CDR3 is 14 amino acids long. Kept here is only the CDR3 DNA, which spans 42 bases and is read in frame from base 1.

The clonotype comes from a woman between 40 and 50 years old in good health and CMV-seropositive. The rearrangement combines TRBV7-6 with TRBJ2-5; tentative D gene TRBD1, with 8 bases matching. The source material was PBMCs. The CDR3 here reads CASSLNRGGETQYF. The DNA sequence reads TGTGCCAGCAGCTTAAACAGGGGGGGGGAGACCCAGTACTTC.